The present TCR beta chain was sequenced within a study of shared clonotypes between healthy human individuals. Looking at the study overall: Three plates were used per donor for CD4 naive, three for CD4 memory, two for CD8 naive and one for CD8 memory. Study-wide results and caveats: Sharing across several donors was seen in roughly 5% of naive CD4 clonotypes.

Healthy adults negative for HIV, lacking recent acute infections or vaccinations, served as donors. CD45RA+ naive and CD45RA-negative memory subsets were separated from CD4+ cells. Clones were read by immunoSEQ multiplex PCR, and TCRdb kept only the in-frame ones, dropping some. The sample consists of just over 2,000,000 clones, 90% to 95% of them appearing once. As for this clone: The antigen remains unidentified.

The CDR3 is 17 amino acids. With 2 bases clipped from V and 2 bases from J, the junction kept 10 bases outside the gene matches. Looked up from germline, CDR1 is SGHNT and CDR2 is YYREEE (reference sequence). Sequenced input: naive CD4+ T cells sorted from blood. Subset: CD45RA+ positively selected. The source is a man aged 18 to 29 in good health. V gene TRBV5-4 combines with J gene TRBJ2-3, with 8 bases aligning to TRBD2. CDR3 sequence (DNA): TGTGCCAGCAGCTTCCCCCCCGGGGGGGCGATCACAGATACGCAGTATTTT. It specifies CASSFPPGGAITDTQYF.